This TCR beta chain was observed in a study of blood T cell repertoires in COVID-19. Across the study: Donors in the United States, Italy and Spain gave samples during acute or convalescent COVID-19. T cells, B-cell-depleted T cells, or PBMCs supplied cDNA or gDNA.

Germline V lookup: CDR1 LNHDA, CDR2 SQIVND (reference sequence). V lost 11 bases and J 4 bases, leaving 12 bases between the germline ends. The CDR3 is made up of 11 amino acids. As processed by the authors: From reference gene primer amplification, estimates of nucleated cell counts were derived. Sequencing was performed with immunoSEQ multiplex PCR; in TCRdb, only in-frame clones are kept and a portion is missing. The D gene and trimming were derived from the DNA, and the V and J assignments and clone size from that table. This sample yields around 60,000 clones, of which 86% are seen a single time; approximately 1.2% belongs to the top ten.

The clonotype comes from an elderly woman with acute or convalescent COVID-19. The rearrangement links TRBV19 to TRBJ2-7; a weak D match, TRBD1 (5 bases). Material for sequencing was peripheral blood. The DNA for the CDR3 is TGTGCCTCCGGGCAGGGATACGAGCAGTACTTC. This translates into CASGQGYEQYF.